This T cell receptor (beta chain) comes out of a study of regulatory T cells in long-lasting Graves disease. Looking at the study overall: Patients met the persistent Graves' disease definition after over 5 years of antithyroid drugs with positive TSH receptor antibodies.

This CDR3 is 13 amino acids long. The germline V gene has CDR1 SQVTM and CDR2 ANQGSEA. Trimming took off 5 bases at V and 8 bases at J, with 15 bases between the two ends. According to the study, TCR beta libraries were built with iRepertoire HTBI primers and CDR3-region Arm-PCR. TCRdb independently ran MiXCR on the multiplex PCR reads; one entry per CDR3 protein. This sample yields hundreds of thousands of distinct CDR3 sequences, of which 20% to 25% are seen a single time; roughly 7.7% belongs to the top ten. Sample time point: persistent/refractory GD, antithyroid drugs over 5 years with positive TRAb. TCR sequences were obtained from RNA taken from PBMCs. Tubes containing EDTA received approximately 9.8 milliliters of drawn peripheral blood.

This TCR was sampled from a female donor with Graves disease. The rearrangement joins TRBV29-1 to TRBJ1-4, with D perhaps matching TRBD1 (5 bases). The starting material was peripheral blood mononuclear cells (PBMCs), obtained when the disease was refractory, from a patient treated with antithyroid drugs. In DNA, the CDR3 is TGCAGCGTTACCGGGTTCGGGGACGAAAAACTGTTTTTT. Its protein is CSVTGFGDEKLFF.